The clone carrying this T cell receptor (beta chain) is categorized as large. What it binds is unknown. In the original analysis: Between-group CDR3 differences, defined by clinicopathological status, yielded a distant-metastasis classifier for papillary thyroid cancer. TCRdb reanalyzed the PCR reads with MiXCR. The authors' filters were not applied to this entry. This table has some 5,000 clones, 28% appearing once. Thyroid surgery had not been preceded by any treatment in any patient. The sample originates from a study of metastatic and nonmetastatic thyroid tumors. Study background: Repertoire comparisons spanned blood and tumor or nodule tissue from malignant and benign thyroid patients.

The CDR3 runs to 13 residues. CDR1 and CDR2 from the germline V gene are MNHEY and SMNVEV (reference sequence). V lost 5 bases and J 6 bases, leaving 14 bases between the germline ends. General observations from the study: In both blood and tumor samples, TCR beta diversity was reported significantly higher for malignant than benign nodules.

The sample consisted of adjacent normal tissue. V gene TRBV27 combines with J gene TRBJ2-7; D is perhaps TRBD1 or TRBD2 (5 bases each). The TCR was taken from a female donor with papillary thyroid cancer or a benign thyroid nodule (not recorded which). Some clones in this sample may be carry-over from other donors' samples. Here the CDR3 reads CASSLGELGEQYF. The CDR3 DNA reads as TGTGCCAGCAGTCTGGGGGAATTGGGCGAGCAGTACTTC.